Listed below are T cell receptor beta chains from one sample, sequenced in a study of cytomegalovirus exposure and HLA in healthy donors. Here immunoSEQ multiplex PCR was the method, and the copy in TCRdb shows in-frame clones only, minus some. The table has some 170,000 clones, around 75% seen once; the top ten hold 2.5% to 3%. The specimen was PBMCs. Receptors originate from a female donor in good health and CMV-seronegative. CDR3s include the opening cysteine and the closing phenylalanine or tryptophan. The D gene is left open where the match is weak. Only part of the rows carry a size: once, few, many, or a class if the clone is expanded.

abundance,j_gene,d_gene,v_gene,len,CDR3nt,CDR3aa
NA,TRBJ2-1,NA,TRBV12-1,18,TGTGCCAGCAGCTTTTTCCCGGGGCTAGCGGAAACCTACAATGAGCAGTTCTTC,CASSFFPGLAETYNEQFF
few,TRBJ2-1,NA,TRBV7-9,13,TGTGCCAGCAGCTCGGACAGCGACAATGAGCAGTTCTTC,CASSSDSDNEQFF
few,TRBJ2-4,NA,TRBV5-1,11,TGCGCCAGCAGCTTGGAGGGGCTTCAGTACTTC,CASSLEGLQYF
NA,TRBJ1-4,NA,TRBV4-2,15,TGTGCCAGCAGCCAAGATCCCGGTGGTTATGAAAAACTGTTTTTT,CASSQDPGGYEKLFF
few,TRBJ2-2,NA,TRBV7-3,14,TGTGCCAGCAGCTTATTCCAGGGGTCCGGGGAGCTGTTTTTT,CASSLFQGSGELFF
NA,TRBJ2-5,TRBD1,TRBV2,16,TGTGCCAGCAGCGGATGGACAGGGCTGCAACAAGAGACCCAGTACTTC,CASSGWTGLQQETQYF
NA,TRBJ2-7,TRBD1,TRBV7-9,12,TGTGCCAGCAGCTGGACAGGAGACGAGCAGTACTTC,CASSWTGDEQYF
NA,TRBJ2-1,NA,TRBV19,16,TGTGCCAGTAGTATAGATCCCGGGAGCTCCTACAATGAGCAGTTCTTC,CASSIDPGSSYNEQFF
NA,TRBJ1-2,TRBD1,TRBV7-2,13,TGTGCCAGCAGCTTAGGACAGGGCTATGGCTACACCTTC,CASSLGQGYGYTF
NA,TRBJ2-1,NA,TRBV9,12,TGTGCCAGTTTGAACGAGAACAATGAGCAGTTCTTC,CASLNENNEQFF
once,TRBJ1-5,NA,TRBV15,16,TGTGCCACCAGCACGAAAAGGCCAGGCGGCAATCAGCCCCAGCATTTT,CATSTKRPGGNQPQHF
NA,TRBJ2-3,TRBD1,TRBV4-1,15,TGCGCCAGCACCCTGGTGGACAGGGGCACAGATACGCAGTATTTT,CASTLVDRGTDTQYF
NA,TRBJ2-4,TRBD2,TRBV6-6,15,TGTGCCAGCAGAAGGGGTCTAGCGGGGGAAAACATTCAGTACTTC,CASRRGLAGENIQYF
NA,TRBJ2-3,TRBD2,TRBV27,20,TGTGCCAGCAGTTTATCGGGGCGGAGGGCTAGCGGGAGACCCACAGATACGCAGTATTTT,CASSLSGRRASGRPTDTQYF
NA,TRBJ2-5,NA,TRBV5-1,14,TGCGCCAGCAATCTAGGGGTGGCGGAAGAGACCCAGTACTTC,CASNLGVAEETQYF
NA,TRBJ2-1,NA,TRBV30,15,TGTGCCTGGAGTCCAACATTTGCGGTAACCAATGAGCAGTTCTTC,CAWSPTFAVTNEQFF
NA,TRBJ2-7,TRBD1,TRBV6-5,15,TGTGCCAGCAGTCCCTCCGGGACAGGGGTATACGAGCAGTACTTC,CASSPSGTGVYEQYF
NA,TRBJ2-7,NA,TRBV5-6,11,TGTGCCAGCAGCTTCGGGTACGAGCAGTACTTC,CASSFGYEQYF
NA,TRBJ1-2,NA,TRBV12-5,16,TGTGCTAGTGGTATACGGACTGGCGGGGCGGGGTATGGCTACACCTTC,CASGIRTGGAGYGYTF
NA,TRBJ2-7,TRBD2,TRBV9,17,TGTGCCAGCAGCGTAGCGATAGGGAGCGGGAGTAGGAACGAGCAGTACTTC,CASSVAIGSGSRNEQYF
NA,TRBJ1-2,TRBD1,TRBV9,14,TGTGCCAGCAGCTTAGACAGGGGAGGCGGAGGCTACACCTTC,CASSLDRGGGGYTF
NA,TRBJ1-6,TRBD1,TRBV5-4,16,TGTGCCAGCAGCGCTGGACAGGGATCCTATAATTCACCCCTCCACTTT,CASSAGQGSYNSPLHF
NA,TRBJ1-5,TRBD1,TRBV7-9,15,TGTGCCAGCAGCTTAGCGACAGGGAACAATCAGCCCCAGCATTTT,CASSLATGNNQPQHF
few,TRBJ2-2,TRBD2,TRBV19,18,TGTGCCAGTAGTATACCGTTGGGGAGGGTGGAGGGCACCGGGGAGCTGTTTTTT,CASSIPLGRVEGTGELFF
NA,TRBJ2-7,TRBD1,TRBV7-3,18,TGTGCCAGCAGCCTCTCCAGGGACAGGCGAAAGAATGGCTACGAGCAGTACTTC,CASSLSRDRRKNGYEQYF
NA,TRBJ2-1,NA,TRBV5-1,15,TGCGCCAGCAGCTTGGAGGTAGCGCCCTACAATGAGCAGTTCTTC,CASSLEVAPYNEQFF
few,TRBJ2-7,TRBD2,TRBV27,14,TGTGCCAGCAGCTCCTACACGGGGGGGGACGAGCAGTACTTC,CASSSYTGGDEQYF
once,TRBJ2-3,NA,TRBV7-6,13,TGTGCCAGCAGCTTAGGGGAGGAGTATACGCAGTATTTT,CASSLGEEYTQYF
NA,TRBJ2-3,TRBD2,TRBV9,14,TGTGCCGGGGAACTAGCGGAGAGCACAGATACGCAGTATTTT,CAGELAESTDTQYF
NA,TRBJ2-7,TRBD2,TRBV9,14,TGTGCCAGCAGCGAAACGGCGGGAGGGTACGAGCAGTACTTC,CASSETAGGYEQYF
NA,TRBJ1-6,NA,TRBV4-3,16,TGCGCCAGCAGCCACCTAGCGTTGCAGGGTGGGTCACCCCTCCACTTT,CASSHLALQGGSPLHF
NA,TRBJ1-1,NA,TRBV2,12,TGTGCCAGCAGTGACAGGAATACTGAAGCTTTCTTT,CASSDRNTEAFF
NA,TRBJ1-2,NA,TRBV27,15,TGTGCCAGCAGTTTAGCGGGGGGCGGGTACTATGGCTACACCTTC,CASSLAGGGYYGYTF
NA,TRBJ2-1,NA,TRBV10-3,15,TGTGCCACCCGCGGCGGGGAAAGCTCCTACAATGAGCAGTTCTTC,CATRGGESSYNEQFF
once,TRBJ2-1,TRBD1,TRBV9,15,TGTGCCAGCAGCGTAGGGGGGACAGGGTCCAATGAGCAGTTCTTC,CASSVGGTGSNEQFF